This TCR beta chain was recovered during a study of beta chain features in type 1 diabetes. This clone was counted at least ten times. No antigen is known for it. What was sequenced were expressed TCRB transcripts, since all of the isolated RNA had been reverse transcribed. Sequenced by immunoSEQ multiplex PCR; TCRdb stores in-frame clones only, minus some. The sample includes roughly 450,000 clones, roughly 14% of them seen just once. The germline V gene has CDR1 KGHSY and CDR2 FQNENV. V was cut by 0 bases and J by 6 bases, with 3 bases left in between. CDR3 length equals 12 residues. Findings and caveats of the study: Type 1 diabetes patients showed a moderate but significant shortening of TCRB CDR3s in all four CD4+ subsets.

Based on CD45RO/CCR7/CD25/CD127/CD95/CD27, CD4+ regulatory, stem cell-like memory, naive and central memory cells were sorted. The purity of all sorted populations exceeded 95%. Material for sequencing was naive CD4+ T cells from blood. The gene calls are TRBV16 and TRBJ2-4; D gene uncertain. This TCR derives from a young man in good health. CDR3 nucleotides: TGTGCCAGCAGCCAATCGACAAACATTCAGTACTTC. Amino acids: CASSQSTNIQYF. The variable domain in full, completed from reference TRBV16 and TRBJ2-4, reads GEEVAQTPKHLVRGEGQKAKLYCAPIKGHSYVFWYQQVLKNEFKFLISFQNENVFDETGMPKERFSAKCLPNSPCSLEIQATKLEDSAVYFCASSQSTNIQYFGAGTRLSVL.